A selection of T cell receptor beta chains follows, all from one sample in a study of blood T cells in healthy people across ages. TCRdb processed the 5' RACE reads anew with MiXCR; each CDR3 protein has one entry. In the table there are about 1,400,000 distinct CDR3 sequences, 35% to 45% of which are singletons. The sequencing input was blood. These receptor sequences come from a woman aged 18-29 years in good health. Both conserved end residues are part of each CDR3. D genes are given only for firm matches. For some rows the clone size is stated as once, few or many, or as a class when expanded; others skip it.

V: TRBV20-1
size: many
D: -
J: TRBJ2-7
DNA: TGCAGTTCCGGGGAAGGGTTCAGCTCCTACGAGCAGTACTTC
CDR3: CSSGEGFSSYEQYF

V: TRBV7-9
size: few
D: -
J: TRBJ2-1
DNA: TGTGCCAGCAGCATGACACCTCAGTTGGTGAATGAGCAGTTCTTC
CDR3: CASSMTPQLVNEQFF

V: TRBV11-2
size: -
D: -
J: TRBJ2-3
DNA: TGTGCCAGCAGCGTCAGCGGGCCTAGCACAGATACGCAGTATTTT
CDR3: CASSVSGPSTDTQYF

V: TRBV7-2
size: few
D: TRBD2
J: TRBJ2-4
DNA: TGTGCCAGCAGCCACGTCTTTGGGGGGAGCGGGAGTATTCTTCGTGGCATTCAGTACTTC
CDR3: CASSHVFGGSGSILRGIQYF

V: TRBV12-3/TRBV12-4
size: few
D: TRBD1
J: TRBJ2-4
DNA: TGTGCCAGCAGTACACAGGGGGCAAGATACATTCAGTACTTC
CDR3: CASSTQGARYIQYF

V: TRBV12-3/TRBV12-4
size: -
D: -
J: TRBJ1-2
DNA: TGTGCCAGCAGTTACAGGGCGTGGAATGGCTACACCTTC
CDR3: CASSYRAWNGYTF

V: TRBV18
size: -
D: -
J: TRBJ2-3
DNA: TGTGCCAGCTCACCACTCTCCTTACGCGGTCGCACGCAGTATTTT
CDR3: CASSPLSLRGRTQYF

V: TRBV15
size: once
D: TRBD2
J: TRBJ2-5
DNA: TGTGCCACCAGTGTAGCGGGAGTACCAGAGACCCAGTACTTC
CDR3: CATSVAGVPETQYF

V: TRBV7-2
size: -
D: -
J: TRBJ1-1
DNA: TGTGCCAGCAGCTCCAGGTGGAACACTGAAGCTTTCTTT
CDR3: CASSSRWNTEAFF

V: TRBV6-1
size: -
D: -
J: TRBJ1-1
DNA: TGTGCCAGCAGCAGTTACCACAATAATCCAGCCCGGGGCACTGAAGCTTTCTTT
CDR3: CASSSYHNNPARGTEAFF

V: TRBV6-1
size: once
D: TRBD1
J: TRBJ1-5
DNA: TGTGCCAGCGTAGCAATATTCGGGACAGCCGACAGAGGCAATCAGCCCCAGCATTTT
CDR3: CASVAIFGTADRGNQPQHF

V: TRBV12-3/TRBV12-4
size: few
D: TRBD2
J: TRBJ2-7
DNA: TGTGCCAGCAGTTTTGTCGGACTAGCGGGGGACGAGCAGTACTTC
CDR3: CASSFVGLAGDEQYF

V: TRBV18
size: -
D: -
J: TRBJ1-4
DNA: TGTGCCAGCTCAACCGGAGAGGCTGGTGAAAAACTGTTTTTT
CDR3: CASSTGEAGEKLFF

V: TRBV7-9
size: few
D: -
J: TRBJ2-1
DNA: TGTGCCAGCACCCTGCCGGGGGCAAATGAGCAGTTCTTC
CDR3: CASTLPGANEQFF

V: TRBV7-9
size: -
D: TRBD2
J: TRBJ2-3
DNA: TGTGCCAGCAGCCCGCCACGGACTAGTCCAGATACGCAGTATTTT
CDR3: CASSPPRTSPDTQYF

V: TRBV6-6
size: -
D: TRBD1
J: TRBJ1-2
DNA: TGTGCCAGCAGTTACTCGAGTCCAGGGGGCAGCTCGCGCTACACCTTC
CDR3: CASSYSSPGGSSRYTF

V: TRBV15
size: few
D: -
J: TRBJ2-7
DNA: TGTGCCACCAGCAGAGATGGGGCAGCTACAACCTACGAGCAGTACTTC
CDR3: CATSRDGAATTYEQYF

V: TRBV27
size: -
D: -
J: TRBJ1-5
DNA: TGTGCCAGCAGAGGGGGGGGGGTCCCTAGCAATCAGCCCCAGCATTTT
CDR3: CASRGGGVPSNQPQHF

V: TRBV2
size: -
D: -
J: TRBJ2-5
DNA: TGTGCCAGCAGGTCGGACCTATATCAAGAGACCCAGTACTTC
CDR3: CASRSDLYQETQYF

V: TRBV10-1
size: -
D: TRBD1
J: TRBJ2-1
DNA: TGCGCCAGCAGTGAGTCGAATCTGGGACAGAATTACAATGAGCAGTTCTTC
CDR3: CASSESNLGQNYNEQFF

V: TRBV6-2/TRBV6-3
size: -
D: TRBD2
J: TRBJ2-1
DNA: TGTGCCAGCAGTTACCCTAGCGGGGGGAGCTCCTACAATGAGCAGTTCTTC
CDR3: CASSYPSGGSSYNEQFF

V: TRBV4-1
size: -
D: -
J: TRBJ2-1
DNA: TGCGCCAGCAGCCAAGATAGGTCTAGCGCCCACAATGAGCAGTTCTTC
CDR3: CASSQDRSSAHNEQFF

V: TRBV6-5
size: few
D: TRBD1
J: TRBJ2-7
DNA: TGTGCCAGCAGTTCCACGACAGGGGGGCAGTACTTC
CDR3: CASSSTTGGQYF

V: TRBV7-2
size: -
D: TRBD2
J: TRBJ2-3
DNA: TGTGCCAGCAGGATAGCGGGAGGGCCTTCAGATACGCAGTATTTT
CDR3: CASRIAGGPSDTQYF

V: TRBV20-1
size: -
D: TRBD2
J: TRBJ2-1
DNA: TGCAGTGCTAGAGACTGGCTAGCGGGGCTTCTCAATGAGCAGTTCTTC
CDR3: CSARDWLAGLLNEQFF

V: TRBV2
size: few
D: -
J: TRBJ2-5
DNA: TGTGCCAGCAGCGGACAGTCGAAGGCCCAGTACTTC
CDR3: CASSGQSKAQYF

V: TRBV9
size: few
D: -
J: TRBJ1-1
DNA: TGTGCCAGCAGCGCCCTACCGGGACGCGGGAACACTGAAGCTTTCTTT
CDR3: CASSALPGRGNTEAFF

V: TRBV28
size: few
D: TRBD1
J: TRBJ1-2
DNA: TGTGCCAGCAGTTCGCATGACAGGGTGAGGGGCTACACCTTC
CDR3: CASSSHDRVRGYTF

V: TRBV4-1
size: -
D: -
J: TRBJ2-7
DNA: TGCGCCAGCAGCCAAAAAGAAAACTACGAGCAGTACTTC
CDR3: CASSQKENYEQYF

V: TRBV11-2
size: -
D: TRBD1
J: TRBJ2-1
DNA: TGTGCCAGCAGCTTAAGCAGGGGGCTTTACGATGAGCAGTTCTTC
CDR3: CASSLSRGLYDEQFF

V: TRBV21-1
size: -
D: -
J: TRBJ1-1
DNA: TGTGCCAGCAGCAATCTCCCTAGACAGGGGAGTATGAACACTGAAGCTTTCTTT
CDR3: CASSNLPRQGSMNTEAFF

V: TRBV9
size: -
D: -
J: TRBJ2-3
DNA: TGTGCCAGCAGCGCCGACAGGGGACTAGATATTGATACGCAGTATTTT
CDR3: CASSADRGLDIDTQYF

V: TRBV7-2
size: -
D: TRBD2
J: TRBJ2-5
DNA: TGTGCCAGCAGCTTAAGGGAGGGAGGAAAAGAGACCCAGTACTTC
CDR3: CASSLREGGKETQYF

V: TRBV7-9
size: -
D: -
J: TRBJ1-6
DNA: TGTGCCAGCAGCGCAACTTCAGGGGAACGGCCCCTCCACTTT
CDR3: CASSATSGERPLHF

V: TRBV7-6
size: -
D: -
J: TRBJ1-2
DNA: TGTGCCGGCAGCTTAGTAGGAGCAAACGGAGGGACCTATGGCTACACCTTC
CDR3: CAGSLVGANGGTYGYTF

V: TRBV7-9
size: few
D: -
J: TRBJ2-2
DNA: TGTGCCAGCAGCTTAGCCCCAATTGAGGGCGGGGAGCTGTTTTTT
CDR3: CASSLAPIEGGELFF

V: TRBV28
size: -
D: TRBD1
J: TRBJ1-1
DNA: TGTGCCAGCAGTCTGACAGGGGAGGAAGCTTTCTTT
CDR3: CASSLTGEEAFF